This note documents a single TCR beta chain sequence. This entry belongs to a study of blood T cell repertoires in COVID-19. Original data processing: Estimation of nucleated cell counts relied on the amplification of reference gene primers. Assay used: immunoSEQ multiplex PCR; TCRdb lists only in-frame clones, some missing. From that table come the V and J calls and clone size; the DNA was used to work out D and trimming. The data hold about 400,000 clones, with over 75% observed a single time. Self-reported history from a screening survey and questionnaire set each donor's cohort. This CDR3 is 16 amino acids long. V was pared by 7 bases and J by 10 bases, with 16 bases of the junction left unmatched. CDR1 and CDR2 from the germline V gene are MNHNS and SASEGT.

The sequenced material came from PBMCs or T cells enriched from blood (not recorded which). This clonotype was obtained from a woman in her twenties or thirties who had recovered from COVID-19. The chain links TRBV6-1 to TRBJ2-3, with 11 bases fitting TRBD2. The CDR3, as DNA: TGTGCCAGCACTGATGTAGCGGGAGGGGGATTGGCTCCGCAGTATTTT. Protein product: CASTDVAGGGLAPQYF.